This TCR beta chain was identified during a study of shared clonotypes between healthy human individuals. About the research overall: A couple of women and a few men aged 18 to 49 made up the donors.

About this clone: What it binds is unknown.

Notes on the study in general: The study found roughly 5% of naive CD4 clonotypes shared across several donors.

TCRdb's table, derived via immunoSEQ multiplex PCR, lists solely in-frame clones and lacks some. In the table there are 2 million to 2.5 million clones, around 92% of which are singletons. There were only Caucasian adults among the donors, and all lived in Nashville, Tennessee. The material sequenced was naive CD4+ T cells from PBMCs. Described subset: CD45RA+ positively selected. This TCR was sampled from a man aged 18 to 29 in good health. Some clones in this sample may be carry-over from other donors' samples.

The CDR3 sequence: CASSPISPETQYF. The CDR3 DNA follows: TGTGCCAGCTCACCAATATCTCCAGAGACCCAGTACTTC. The V gene is TRBV18, the J gene TRBJ2-5, with D uncertain. This CDR3 contains 13 residues. Germline CDR1 is KGHSH and CDR2 is LQKENI. V was shortened by 2 bases and J by 4 bases, with 8 bases between the two germline ends.